This is a list of T cell receptor beta chains from one sample in a study of blood T cell repertoires in COVID-19. Profiling relied on immunoSEQ multiplex PCR, and the TCRdb table lists in-frame clones only, not all of them. The sample holds a few hundred thousand clones, over 75% seen once. The source material was peripheral blood. Every receptor here comes from a human donor in a cohort sampled during active COVID-19. The CDR3 runs from the conserved cysteine through the conserved F or W. A D gene is named only where the DNA matches it firmly. Where a row states a size, it is once, few, many or the class of an expanded clone; other rows omit it.

. 17 TRBJ2-6 . TRBV7-9 TGTGCCAGCAGCTTGGCAGGGAAGAAGTCTGGGGCCAACGTCCTGACTTTC CASSLAGKKSGANVLTF
. 13 TRBJ1-1 . TRBV7-9 TGTGCCAGCAGCTCGCCTCCGGGCACTGAAGCTTTCTTT CASSSPPGTEAFF
. 17 TRBJ2-2 . TRBV10-2 TGCGCCAGCAGTGAGTTGCAGGCGGGATATGGCACCGGGGAGCTGTTTTTT CASSELQAGYGTGELFF
TRBD2 14 TRBJ2-3 . TRBV5-4 TGTGCCAGCAGCCGTCGGGGGGGACCAGATACGCAGTATTTT CASSRRGGPDTQYF
. 13 TRBJ2-1 many TRBV10-3 TGTGCCATCGGAACAGTGGAGGGTAGGGAGCAGTTCTTC CAIGTVEGREQFF
. 13 TRBJ2-7 . TRBV11-3 TGTGCCAGCAGCTTAAAACAGAACTACGAGCAGTACTTC CASSLKQNYEQYF
. 13 TRBJ1-5 . TRBV6-5 TGTGCCAGCACCAGGGGAGGCAATCAGCCCCAGCATTTT CASTRGGNQPQHF
. 16 TRBJ1-2 . TRBV4-2 TGTGCCAGCAGCCAAGATCCCAGGGGAGCTAACTATGGCTACACCTTC CASSQDPRGANYGYTF
. 13 TRBJ1-1 few TRBV5-4 TGTGCCAGCAGCCCGGGAGGGAATACTGAAGCTTTCTTT CASSPGGNTEAFF
. 12 TRBJ1-2 . TRBV6-1 TGTGCCAGCAGTGACCTGTTTTATGGCTACACCTTC CASSDLFYGYTF
. 15 TRBJ2-7 . TRBV28 TGTGCCAGCAGTTTACGGCAGGCAGCCTTCTACGAGCAGTACTTC CASSLRQAAFYEQYF
TRBD1 14 TRBJ2-2 . TRBV7-9 TGTGCGTGTGACGGGACAGCGAACACCGGGGAGCTGTTTTTT CACDGTANTGELFF
. 16 TRBJ1-2 . TRBV5-1 TGCGCCAGCAGCTTGGCCGGCCCCCTTCGGGTCTATGGCTACACCTTC CASSLAGPLRVYGYTF
. 16 TRBJ2-1 . TRBV5-8 TGTGCCAGCAGCCTCCCCGGCAGGGGCTCCTACAATGAGCAGTTCTTC CASSLPGRGSYNEQFF
. 11 TRBJ1-3 . TRBV30 TGTGCCTGGAGCTCTGGAGGAGGCATATATTTT CAWSSGGGIYF
. 12 TRBJ2-3 few TRBV7-8 TGTGCCAGCAGCCCCCGGACAGATACGCAGTATTTT CASSPRTDTQYF